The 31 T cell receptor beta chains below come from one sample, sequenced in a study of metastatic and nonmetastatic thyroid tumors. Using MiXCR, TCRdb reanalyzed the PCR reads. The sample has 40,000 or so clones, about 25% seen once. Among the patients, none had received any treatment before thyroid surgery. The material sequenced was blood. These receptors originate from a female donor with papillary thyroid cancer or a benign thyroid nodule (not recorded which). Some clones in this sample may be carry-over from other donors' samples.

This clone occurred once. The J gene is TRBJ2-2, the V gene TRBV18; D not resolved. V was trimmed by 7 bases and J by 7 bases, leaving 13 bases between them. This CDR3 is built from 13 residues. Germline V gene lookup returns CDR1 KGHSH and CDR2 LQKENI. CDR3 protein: CASLLLGIGELFF. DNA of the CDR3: TGTGCCAGCTTGTTGCTGGGGATCGGGGAGCTGTTTTTT. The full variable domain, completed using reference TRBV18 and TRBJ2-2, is NAGVMQNPRHLVRRRGQEARLRCSPMKGHSHVYWYRQLPEEGLKFMVYLQKENIIDESGMPKERFSAEFPKEGPSILRIQQVVRGDSAAYFCASLLLGIGELFFGEGSRLTVL.

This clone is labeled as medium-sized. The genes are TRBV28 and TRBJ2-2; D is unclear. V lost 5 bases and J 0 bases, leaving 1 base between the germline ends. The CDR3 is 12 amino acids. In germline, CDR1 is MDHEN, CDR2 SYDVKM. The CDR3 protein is CASSPNTGELFF. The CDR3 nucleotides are TGTGCCAGCAGTCCGAACACCGGGGAGCTGTTTTTT.

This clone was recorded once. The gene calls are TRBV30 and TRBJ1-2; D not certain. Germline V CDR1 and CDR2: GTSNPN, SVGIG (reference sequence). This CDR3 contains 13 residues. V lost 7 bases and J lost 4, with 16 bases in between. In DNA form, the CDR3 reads TGTGCCTTCCGGAGGGCGGGCGCCTATGGCTACACCTTC. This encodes CAFRRAGAYGYTF.

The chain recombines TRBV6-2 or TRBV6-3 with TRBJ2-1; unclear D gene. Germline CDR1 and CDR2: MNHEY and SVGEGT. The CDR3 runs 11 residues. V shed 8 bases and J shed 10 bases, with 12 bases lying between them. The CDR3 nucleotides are TGTGCCAGCGGACCTATCAACGAGCAGTTCTTC. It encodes CASGPINEQFF.

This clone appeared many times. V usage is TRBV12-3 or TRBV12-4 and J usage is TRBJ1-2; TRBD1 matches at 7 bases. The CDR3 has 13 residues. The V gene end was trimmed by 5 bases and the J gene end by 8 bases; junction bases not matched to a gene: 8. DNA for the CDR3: TGTGCCAGCAGTCTAGGAGGAGGGGGCGGCTACACCTTC. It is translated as CASSLGGGGGYTF.

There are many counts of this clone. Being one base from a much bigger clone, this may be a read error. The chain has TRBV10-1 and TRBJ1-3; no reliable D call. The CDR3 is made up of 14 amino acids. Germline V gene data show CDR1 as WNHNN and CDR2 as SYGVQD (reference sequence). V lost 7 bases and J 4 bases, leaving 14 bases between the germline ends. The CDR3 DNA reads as TGCGCCAGCATCCCCTGGGTGGGGGGAAACACCATATATTTT. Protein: CASIPWVGGNTIYF.

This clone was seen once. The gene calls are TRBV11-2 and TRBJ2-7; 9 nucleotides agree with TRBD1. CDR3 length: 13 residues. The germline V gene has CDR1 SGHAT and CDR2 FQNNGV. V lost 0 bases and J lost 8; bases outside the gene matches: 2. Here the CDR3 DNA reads TGTGCCAGCAGCTTAGAACAGGGGGCTAAGCAGTACTTC. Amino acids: CASSLEQGAKQYF. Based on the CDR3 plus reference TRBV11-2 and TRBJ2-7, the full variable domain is EAGVAQSPRYKIIEKRQSVAFWCNPISGHATLYWYQQILGQGPKLLIQFQNNGVVDDSQLPKDRFSAERLKGVDSTLKIQPAKLEDSAVYLCASSLEQGAKQYFGPGTRLTVT.

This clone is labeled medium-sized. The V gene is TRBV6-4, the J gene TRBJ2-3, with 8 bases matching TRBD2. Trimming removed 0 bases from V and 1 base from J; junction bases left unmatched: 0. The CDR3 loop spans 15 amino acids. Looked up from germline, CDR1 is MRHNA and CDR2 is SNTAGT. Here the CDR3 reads CASSDSSGGTDTQYF. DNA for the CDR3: TGTGCCAGCAGTGACTCTAGCGGGGGCACAGATACGCAGTATTTT.

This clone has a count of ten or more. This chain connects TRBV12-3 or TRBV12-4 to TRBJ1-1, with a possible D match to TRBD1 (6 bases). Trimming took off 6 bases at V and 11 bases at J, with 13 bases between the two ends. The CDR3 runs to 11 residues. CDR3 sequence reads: CASSVGQRAFF. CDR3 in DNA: TGTGCCAGCAGCGTCGGACAGAGGGCTTTCTTT.

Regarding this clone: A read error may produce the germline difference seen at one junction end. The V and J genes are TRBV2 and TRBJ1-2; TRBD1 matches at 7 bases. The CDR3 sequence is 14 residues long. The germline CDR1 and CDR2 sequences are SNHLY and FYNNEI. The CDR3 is CASRGGQVPYVYTF. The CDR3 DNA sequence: TGTGCCAGCAGGGGTGGACAGGTGCCCTATGTCTACACCTTC.

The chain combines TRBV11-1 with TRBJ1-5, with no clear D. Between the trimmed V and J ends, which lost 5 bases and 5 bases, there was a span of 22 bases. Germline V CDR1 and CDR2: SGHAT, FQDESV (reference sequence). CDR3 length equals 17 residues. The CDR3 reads CASSHRPKRSGDQPQHF. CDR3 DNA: TGTGCCAGCAGCCATAGGCCGAAGAGGTCAGGTGATCAGCCCCAGCATTTT.

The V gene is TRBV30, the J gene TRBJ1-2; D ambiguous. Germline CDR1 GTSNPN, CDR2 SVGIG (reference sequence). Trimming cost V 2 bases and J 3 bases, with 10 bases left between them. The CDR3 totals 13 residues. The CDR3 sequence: CAWSSGLDYGYTF. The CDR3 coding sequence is TGTGCCTGGAGTAGCGGGCTCGACTATGGCTACACCTTC.

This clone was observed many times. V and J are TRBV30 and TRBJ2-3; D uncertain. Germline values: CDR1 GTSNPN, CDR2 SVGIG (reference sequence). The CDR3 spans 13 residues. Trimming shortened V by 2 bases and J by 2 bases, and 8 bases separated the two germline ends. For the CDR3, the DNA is TGTGCCTGGAGTAGGGTCCACACAGATACGCAGTATTTT. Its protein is CAWSRVHTDTQYF.

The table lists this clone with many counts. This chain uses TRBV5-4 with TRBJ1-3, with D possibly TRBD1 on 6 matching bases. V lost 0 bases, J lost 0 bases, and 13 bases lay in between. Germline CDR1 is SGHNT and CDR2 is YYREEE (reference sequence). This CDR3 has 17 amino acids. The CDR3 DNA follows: TGTGCCAGCAGCTTGGTCGGGACACACAACTCTGGAAACACCATATATTTT. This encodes CASSLVGTHNSGNTIYF.

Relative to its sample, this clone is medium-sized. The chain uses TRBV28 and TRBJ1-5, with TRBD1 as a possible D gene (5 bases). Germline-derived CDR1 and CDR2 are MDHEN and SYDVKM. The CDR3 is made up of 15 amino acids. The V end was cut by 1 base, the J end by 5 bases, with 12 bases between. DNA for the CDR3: TGTGCCAGCAGTTTATTAGGGCAGGGCGATCAGCCCCAGCATTTT. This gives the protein CASSLLGQGDQPQHF. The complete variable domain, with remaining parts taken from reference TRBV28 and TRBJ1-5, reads DVKVTQSSRYLVKRTGEKVFLECVQDMDHENMFWYRQDPGLGLRLIYFSYDVKMKEKGDIPEGYSVSREKKERFSLILESASTNQTSMYLCASSLLGQGDQPQHFGDGTRLSIL.

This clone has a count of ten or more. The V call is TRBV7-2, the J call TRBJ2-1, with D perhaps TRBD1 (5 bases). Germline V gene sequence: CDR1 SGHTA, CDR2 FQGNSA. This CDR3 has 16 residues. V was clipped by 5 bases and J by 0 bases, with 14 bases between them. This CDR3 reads CASSVQGTSSYNEQFF. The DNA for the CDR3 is TGTGCCAGCAGCGTCCAGGGTACGAGCTCCTACAATGAGCAGTTCTTC.

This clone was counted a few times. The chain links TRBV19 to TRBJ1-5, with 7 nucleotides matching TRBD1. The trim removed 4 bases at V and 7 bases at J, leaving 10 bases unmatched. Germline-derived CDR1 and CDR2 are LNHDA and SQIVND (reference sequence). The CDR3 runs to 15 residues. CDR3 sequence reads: CASSSSVGGRQPQHF. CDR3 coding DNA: TGTGCCAGTAGTAGTTCAGTAGGGGGCCGACAGCCCCAGCATTTT.

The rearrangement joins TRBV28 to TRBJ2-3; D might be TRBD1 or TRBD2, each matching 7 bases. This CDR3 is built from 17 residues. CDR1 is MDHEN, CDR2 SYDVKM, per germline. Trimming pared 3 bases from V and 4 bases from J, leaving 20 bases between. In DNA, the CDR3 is TGTGCCAGCAGTTTTGAGGGGGAGGGGGCCAGGGCAGATACGCAGTATTTT. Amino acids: CASSFEGEGARADTQYF. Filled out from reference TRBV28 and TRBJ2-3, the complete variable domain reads DVKVTQSSRYLVKRTGEKVFLECVQDMDHENMFWYRQDPGLGLRLIYFSYDVKMKEKGDIPEGYSVSREKKERFSLILESASTNQTSMYLCASSFEGEGARADTQYFGPGTRLTVL.

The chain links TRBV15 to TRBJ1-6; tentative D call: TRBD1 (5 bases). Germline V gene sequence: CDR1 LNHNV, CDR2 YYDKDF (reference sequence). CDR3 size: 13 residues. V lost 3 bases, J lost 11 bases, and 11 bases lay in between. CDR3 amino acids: CATSSQGRPPLHF. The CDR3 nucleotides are TGTGCCACCAGCAGTCAGGGACGACCACCCCTCCACTTT.

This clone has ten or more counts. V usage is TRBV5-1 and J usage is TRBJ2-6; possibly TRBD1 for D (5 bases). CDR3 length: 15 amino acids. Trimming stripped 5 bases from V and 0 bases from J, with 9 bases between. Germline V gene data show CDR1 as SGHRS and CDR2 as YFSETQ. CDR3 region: CASRAGPSGANVLTF. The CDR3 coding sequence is TGCGCCAGCAGGGCAGGGCCCTCTGGGGCCAACGTCCTGACTTTC.

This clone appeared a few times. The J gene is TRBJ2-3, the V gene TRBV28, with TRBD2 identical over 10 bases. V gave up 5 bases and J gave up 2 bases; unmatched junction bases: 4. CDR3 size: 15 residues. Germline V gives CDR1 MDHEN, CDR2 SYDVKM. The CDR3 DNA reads TGTGCCAGCAGTGTAGCGGGGGGACTCACAGATACGCAGTATTTT. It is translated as CASSVAGGLTDTQYF.

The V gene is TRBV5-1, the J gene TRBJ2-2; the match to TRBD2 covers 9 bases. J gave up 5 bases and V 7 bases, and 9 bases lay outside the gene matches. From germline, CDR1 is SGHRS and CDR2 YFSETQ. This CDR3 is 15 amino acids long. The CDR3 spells CASGPAGGRTGELFF. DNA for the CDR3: TGCGCCAGCGGGCCAGCGGGAGGTCGGACCGGGGAGCTGTTTTTT.

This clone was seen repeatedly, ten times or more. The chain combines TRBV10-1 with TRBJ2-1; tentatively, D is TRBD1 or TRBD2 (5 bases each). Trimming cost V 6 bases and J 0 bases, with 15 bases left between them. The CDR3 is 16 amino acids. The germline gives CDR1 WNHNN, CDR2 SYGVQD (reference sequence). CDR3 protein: CASSGTARSSYNEQFF. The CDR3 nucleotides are TGCGCCAGCAGCGGGACCGCTAGGAGCTCCTACAATGAGCAGTTCTTC.

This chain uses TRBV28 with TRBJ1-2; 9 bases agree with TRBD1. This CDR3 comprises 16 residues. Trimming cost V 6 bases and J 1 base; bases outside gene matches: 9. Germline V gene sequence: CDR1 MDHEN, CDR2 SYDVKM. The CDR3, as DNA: TGTGCCAGCAGCATAGGACAGGGGATGGGTAACTATGGCTACACCTTC. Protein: CASSIGQGMGNYGYTF.

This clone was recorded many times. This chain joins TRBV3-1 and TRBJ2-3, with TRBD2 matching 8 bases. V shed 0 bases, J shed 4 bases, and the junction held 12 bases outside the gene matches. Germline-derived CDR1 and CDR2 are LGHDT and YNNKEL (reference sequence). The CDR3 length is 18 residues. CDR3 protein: CASSQDARGTSKSDTQYF. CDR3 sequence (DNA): TGTGCCAGCAGCCAAGACGCACGAGGGACTAGTAAATCAGATACGCAGTATTTT.

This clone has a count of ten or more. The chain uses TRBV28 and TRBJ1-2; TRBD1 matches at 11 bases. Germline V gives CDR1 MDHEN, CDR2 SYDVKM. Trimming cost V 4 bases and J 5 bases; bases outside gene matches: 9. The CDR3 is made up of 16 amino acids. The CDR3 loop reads CASSSNRDRGKYGYTF. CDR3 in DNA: TGTGCCAGCAGTTCCAACCGGGACAGGGGGAAATATGGCTACACCTTC.

The CDR3 sequence: CASSQTGLAYTGELFF. The CDR3 coding sequence is TGCGCCAGCAGCCAAACGGGACTAGCGTACACCGGGGAGCTGTTTTTT. This chain uses TRBV5-1 with TRBJ2-2; 10 bases agree with TRBD2. Unmatched junction bases numbered 6, after V lost 4 bases and J lost 3 bases. The CDR3 has 16 residues. From germline, CDR1 is SGHRS and CDR2 YFSETQ. Supplemented by reference TRBV5-1 and TRBJ2-2, the full variable domain reads KAGVTQTPRYLIKTRGQQVTLSCSPISGHRSVSWYQQTPGQGLQFLFEYFSETQRNKGNFPGRFSGRQFSNSRSEMNVSTLELGDSALYLCASSQTGLAYTGELFFGEGSRLTVL.

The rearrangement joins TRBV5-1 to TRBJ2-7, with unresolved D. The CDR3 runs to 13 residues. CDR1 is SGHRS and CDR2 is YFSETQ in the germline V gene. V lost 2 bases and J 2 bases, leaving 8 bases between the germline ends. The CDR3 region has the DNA TGCGCCAGCAGCTTTGGCTTCCCCTACGAGCAGTACTTC. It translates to CASSFGFPYEQYF.

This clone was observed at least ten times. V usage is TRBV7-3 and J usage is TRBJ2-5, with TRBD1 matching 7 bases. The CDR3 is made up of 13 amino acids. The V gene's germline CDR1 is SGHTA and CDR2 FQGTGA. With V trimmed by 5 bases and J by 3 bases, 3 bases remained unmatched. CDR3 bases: TGTGCCAGCAGCGCAGGGACAGAAGAGACCCAGTACTTC. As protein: CASSAGTEETQYF.

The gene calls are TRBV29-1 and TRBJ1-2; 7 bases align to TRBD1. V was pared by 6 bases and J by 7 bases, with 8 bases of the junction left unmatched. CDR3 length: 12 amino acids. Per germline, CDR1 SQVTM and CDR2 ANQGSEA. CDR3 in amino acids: CSVVRQGSGYTF. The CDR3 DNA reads TGCAGCGTAGTACGACAGGGTAGTGGCTACACCTTC.

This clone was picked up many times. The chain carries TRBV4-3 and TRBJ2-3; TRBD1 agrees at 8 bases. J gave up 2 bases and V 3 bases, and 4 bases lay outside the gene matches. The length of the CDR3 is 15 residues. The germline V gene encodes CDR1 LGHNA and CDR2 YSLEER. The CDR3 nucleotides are TGCGCCAGCAGCCAGGCAGGGGGCCTCACAGATACGCAGTATTTT. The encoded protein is CASSQAGGLTDTQYF.